Below are 5 T cell receptor beta chains sequenced from a single sample in a study of blood T cell repertoires in COVID-19. Generated by immunoSEQ multiplex PCR, the TCRdb table keeps only in-frame clones and is missing some. Among around 130,000 clones listed, 70% to 85% were seen once. Sequencing was performed on peripheral blood. The receptors were sampled from a woman between 65 and 79 years old with acute or convalescent COVID-19.

The rearrangement joins TRBV12-3 or TRBV12-4 to TRBJ1-2; D not resolved. The CDR3 sequence is 13 residues long. V lost 3 bases to trimming and J lost 1 base, with 6 bases between them. CDR3 DNA sequence: TGTGCCAGCAGTTTCCAGGTTAACTATGGCTACACCTTC. Translation gives CASSFQVNYGYTF.

V usage is TRBV7-9 and J usage is TRBJ1-1, with 8 bases aligning to TRBD1. V gave up 2 bases and J gave up 2 bases; unmatched junction bases: 7. Germline V CDR1 and CDR2: SEHNR, FQNEAQ (reference sequence). The CDR3 consists of 16 residues. The CDR3 here is CASSLSRGPGNTEAFF. CDR3 in DNA: TGTGCCAGCAGCTTATCCAGGGGGCCGGGAAACACTGAAGCTTTCTTT.

This chain uses TRBV5-6 with TRBJ1-2; the match to TRBD1 covers 7 bases. CDR3 length equals 14 residues. Per the germline V gene, CDR1 is SGHDT and CDR2 is YYEEEE. Germline trimming cut 4 bases from V and 2 bases from J; bases unmatched to any gene: 5. CDR3: CASSPPQGNYGYTF. CDR3 coding DNA: TGTGCCAGCAGCCCCCCACAGGGGAACTATGGCTACACCTTC.

This clone has just a few counts. The gene calls are TRBV7-9 and TRBJ1-2; TRBD1 agrees at 8 bases. CDR3 length: 15 residues. V shed 2 bases, J shed 4 bases, and the junction held 6 bases outside the gene matches. Germline CDR1 and CDR2: SEHNR and FQNEAQ (reference sequence). The CDR3 loop reads CASSLNFGQGYGYTF. The CDR3 DNA reads as TGTGCCAGCAGCTTAAATTTCGGACAGGGCTATGGCTACACCTTC.

V and J are TRBV6-5 and TRBJ2-3, with 8 bases that match TRBD1. The CDR3 length is 15 residues. The germline V gene encodes CDR1 MNHEY and CDR2 SVGAGI. The J segment lost 0 bases and the V segment lost 3 bases, leaving 2 bases of the junction unmatched. In nucleotides, the CDR3 is TGTGCCAGCAGTTATAACAGGGGGAGCACAGATACGCAGTATTTT. Its translation: CASSYNRGSTDTQYF.